This paragraph reports one T cell receptor (beta chain). Its specificity is unknown. The CDR3 loop spans 16 amino acids. V trimming: 3 bases; J trimming: 0 bases; junction bases outside the gene matches: 9. Per germline, CDR1 SGHDT and CDR2 YYEEEE. The data stem from a study of response to subunit inactivated influenza vaccine. Study findings and constraints: Few new T cells, the authors suggested, are recruited by each seasonal influenza vaccination.

Using its own MiXCR run on the RT-PCR reads, TCRdb lists one record per CDR3 protein. This table has about 240,000 distinct CDR3 sequences, less than 15% appearing once. Here the sequenced sample was non-naive T cells sorted from PBMCs, taken 14 to 15 days before vaccination. The gene calls are TRBV5-6 and TRBJ2-7; 7 bases align to TRBD1. The origin of this receptor is a man aged 50 or older who received an inactivated influenza vaccine. CDR3 nucleotides: TGTGCCAGCAGCTCCTGGTGGGGGACAGCCTCCTACGAGCAGTACTTC. Protein: CASSSWWGTASYEQYF.